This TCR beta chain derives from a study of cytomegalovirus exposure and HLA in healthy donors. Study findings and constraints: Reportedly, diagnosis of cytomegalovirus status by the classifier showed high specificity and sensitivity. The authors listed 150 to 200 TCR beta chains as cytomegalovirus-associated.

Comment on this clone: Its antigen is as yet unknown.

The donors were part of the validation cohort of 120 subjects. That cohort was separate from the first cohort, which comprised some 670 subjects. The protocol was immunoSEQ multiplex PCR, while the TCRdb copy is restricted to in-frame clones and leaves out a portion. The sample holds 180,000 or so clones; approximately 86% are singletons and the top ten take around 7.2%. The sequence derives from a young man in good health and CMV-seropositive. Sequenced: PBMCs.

CDR3 nucleotides: TGCGCCAGCAGTTCCTATGTGGGCCAGCCGAACACTGAAGCTTTCTTT. Amino acids: CASSSYVGQPNTEAFF. The chain has TRBV23-1 and TRBJ1-1; D unresolved. TRBV23-1 qualifies as an ORF whose function is uncertain. The CDR3 has 16 residues. V was clipped by 5 bases and J by 1 base, with 17 bases between them.